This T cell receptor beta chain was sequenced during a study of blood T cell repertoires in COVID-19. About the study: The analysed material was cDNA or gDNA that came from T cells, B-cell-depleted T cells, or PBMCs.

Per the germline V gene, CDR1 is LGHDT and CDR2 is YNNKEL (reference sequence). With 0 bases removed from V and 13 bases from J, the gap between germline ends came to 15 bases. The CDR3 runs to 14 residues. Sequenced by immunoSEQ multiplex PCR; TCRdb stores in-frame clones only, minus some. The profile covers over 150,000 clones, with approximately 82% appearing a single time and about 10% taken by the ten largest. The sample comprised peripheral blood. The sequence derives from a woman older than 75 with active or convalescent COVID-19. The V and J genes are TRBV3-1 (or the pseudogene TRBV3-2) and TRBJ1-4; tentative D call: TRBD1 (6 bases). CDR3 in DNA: TGTGCCAGCAGCCAAGAAGGACAGCCGAGCGTACTGTTTTTT. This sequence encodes CASSQEGQPSVLFF.